The present T cell receptor (beta chain) was sequenced within a study of shared clonotypes between healthy human individuals. Points from the study as a whole: Investigators collected only blood, and repertoires in tissues likely differ.

Negatively enriched CD4+ T cells were divided by CD45RA into naive and memory. The protocol was immunoSEQ multiplex PCR, while the TCRdb copy is restricted to in-frame clones and leaves out a portion. The sample carries millions of clones, over 90% recorded once. Trimming cost V 0 bases and J 3 bases; bases outside gene matches: 6. Germline V gene lookup returns CDR1 SGDLS and CDR2 YYNGEE. CDR3 length: 15 amino acids. This clone was seen just once. What it binds is unknown. The sequencing sample was made of naive CD4+ T cells from PBMCs. Documented subset: CD45RA+ positively selected. The clonotype originates from a man in his late teens or twenties in good health. Some clones in this sample may be carry-over from other donors' samples. V and J are TRBV9 and TRBJ2-7; 7 bases agree with TRBD2. CDR3 protein: CASSVGEGGIYEQYF. The DNA of the CDR3 is TGTGCCAGCAGCGTAGGTGAGGGAGGGATCTACGAGCAGTACTTC.